The 4 T cell receptor beta chains below were found in one sample sequenced in a study of beta chain features in type 1 diabetes. Expressed TCRB transcripts were sequenced because the isolated RNA had all been reverse transcribed beforehand. The method was immunoSEQ multiplex PCR; TCRdb's version includes in-frame clones alone and lacks a portion of them. The table includes around 430,000 clones, around 28% detected once. The sample comprised naive CD4+ T cells from blood. The receptors shown here come from a man aged 18 to 30 in good health.

This chain uses TRBV4-1 with TRBJ2-7, with 8 bases that match TRBD1. The CDR3 is 14 amino acids. Germline CDR1 reads MGHRA; CDR2 reads YSYEKL. Trimming at V came to 3 bases and at J to 7 bases, leaving 8 bases not matched to a gene. The CDR3 region is CASSQPIRGREQYF. The CDR3 coding sequence is TGCGCCAGCAGCCAGCCTATCAGGGGGCGAGAGCAGTACTTC.

This chain uses TRBV2 with TRBJ2-7; TRBD1 is a possible D gene (5 bases). Trimming stripped 7 bases from V and 2 bases from J, with 15 bases between. CDR1 is SNHLY, CDR2 FYNNEI, per germline. The CDR3 is made up of 14 amino acids. In nucleotides, the CDR3 is TGTGCCAGCATTCTTCCAGGACAAGCCTACGAGCAGTACTTC. Amino acid sequence: CASILPGQAYEQYF.

The V gene is TRBV9, the J gene TRBJ2-3, with D uncertain. The CDR3 loop spans 12 amino acids. Trimming cost V 4 bases and J 4 bases, with 7 bases left between them. CDR1 is SGDLS, CDR2 YYNGEE, per germline. The chain's CDR3 is CASSIYSDTQYF. As DNA, the CDR3 is TGTGCCAGCAGCATTTATTCAGATACGCAGTATTTT.

Concerning this clone itself: The sample carries other DNA sequences with the same CDR3. The chain employs TRBV7-9 and TRBJ2-7; 7 bases agree with TRBD2. The CDR3 has 13 residues. Trimming removed 4 bases from V and 2 bases from J; junction bases left unmatched: 2. Germline-derived CDR1 and CDR2 are SEHNR and FQNEAQ (reference sequence). DNA for the CDR3: TGTGCCAGCAGCTCCCGGGGGGCCTACGAGCAGTACTTC. It codes for CASSSRGAYEQYF.